What follows describes a single TCR beta chain. Its specificity is not known. The data derive from a study of cytomegalovirus exposure and HLA in healthy donors. The study's findings and limits: Analyses of presence and absence presupposed an approximately uniform sequencing depth across donors. When analyzed later, a missense DCLRE1C variant was found to be linked to TCR beta V- and J-gene trimming.

Vbeta (60) and Jbeta (13) primers were used in the PCR. Some clones are missing from TCRdb's copy, which holds only in-frame ones; the method was immunoSEQ multiplex PCR. The sample carries roughly 120,000 clones, approximately 85% recorded once. This sequence originates from a male donor in good health and CMV-seropositive. Input material: PBMCs.

CDR3 sequence: CASSTLGVLISQPQHF. As DNA, the CDR3 is TGTGCCAGCAGCACATTAGGGGTGCTCATCAGCCAGCCCCAGCATTTT. The chain is built from TRBV28 and TRBJ1-5, with TRBD1 as a possible D gene (5 bases). The V and J ends lost 6 bases and 7 bases respectively, with 22 bases between them. CDR1 and CDR2 (germline): MDHEN, SYDVKM. The CDR3 sequence is 16 residues long.